This T cell receptor beta chain was sequenced during a study of T cell repertoires in cytomegalovirus infection. In the study overall: Indications came from public TCR beta signatures; they pointed to CMV infection and to a matching HLA type. Notes on the study in general: HLA-C-restricted TCR beta clonotypes specific for CMV led the ex vivo response. Cumulative public TCR beta family frequency identified CMV carriers with the relevant HLA.

TCRdb re-analysed the reads in MiXCR, keeping a single row per CDR3 protein. The data contain about 360,000 distinct CDR3 sequences, roughly 18% of them singletons. Details on this clonotype: What it binds is not known.

The TCR originated in a human donor in good health (CMV status not recorded). Some clones in this sample may be carry-over from other donors' samples. The sequenced material came from PBMCs.

CDR3 residues: CASSRREGQPQHF. The DNA for the CDR3 is TGTGCCAGCTCACGTCGTGAGGGTCAGCCCCAGCATTTT. This chain uses TRBV18 with TRBJ1-5; the D is unclear. There are 13 residues in the CDR3. Trimming took off 4 bases at V and 6 bases at J, with 10 bases between the two ends. In germline, CDR1 is KGHSH, CDR2 LQKENI.